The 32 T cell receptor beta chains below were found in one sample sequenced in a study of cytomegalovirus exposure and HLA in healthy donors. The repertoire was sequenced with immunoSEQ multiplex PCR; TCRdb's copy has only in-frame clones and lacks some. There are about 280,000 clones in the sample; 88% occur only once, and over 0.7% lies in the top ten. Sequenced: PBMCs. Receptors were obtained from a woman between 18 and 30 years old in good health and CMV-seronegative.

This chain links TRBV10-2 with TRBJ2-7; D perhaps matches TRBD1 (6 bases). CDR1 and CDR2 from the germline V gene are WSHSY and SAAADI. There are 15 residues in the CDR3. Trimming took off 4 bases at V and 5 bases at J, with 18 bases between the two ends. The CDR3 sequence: CASSGAGAVPHEQYF. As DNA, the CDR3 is TGCGCCAGCAGTGGAGCAGGGGCTGTACCCCACGAGCAGTACTTC.

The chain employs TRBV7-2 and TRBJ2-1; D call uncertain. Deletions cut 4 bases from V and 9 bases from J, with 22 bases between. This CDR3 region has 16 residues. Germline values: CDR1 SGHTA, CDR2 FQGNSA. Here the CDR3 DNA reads TGTGCCAGCAGCTCAATCGGGTTGGCCTCCAGTGCTGAGCAGTTCTTC. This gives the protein CASSSIGLASSAEQFF. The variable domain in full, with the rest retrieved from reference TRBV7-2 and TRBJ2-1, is GAGVSQSPSNKVTEKGKDVELRCDPISGHTALYWYRQSLGQGLEFLIYFQGNSAPDKSGLPSDRFSAERTGGSVSTLTIQRTQQEDSAVYLCASSSIGLASSAEQFFGPGTRLTVL.

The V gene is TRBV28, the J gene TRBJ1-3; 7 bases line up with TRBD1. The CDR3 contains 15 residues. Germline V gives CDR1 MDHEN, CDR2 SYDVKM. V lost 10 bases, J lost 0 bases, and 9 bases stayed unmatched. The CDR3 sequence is CATEGQTFSGNTIYF. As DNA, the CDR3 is TGTGCCACCGAGGGACAGACCTTCTCTGGAAACACCATATATTTT.

The CDR3 region is CASSVPGTIYF. In DNA, the CDR3 is TGTGCCAGCAGTGTACCCGGCACCATATATTTT. The rearrangement uses TRBV28 and TRBJ1-3; D call uncertain. V lost 5 bases, J lost 9 bases, and 8 bases lay in between. The germline V gene has CDR1 MDHEN and CDR2 SYDVKM. The CDR3 consists of 11 residues.

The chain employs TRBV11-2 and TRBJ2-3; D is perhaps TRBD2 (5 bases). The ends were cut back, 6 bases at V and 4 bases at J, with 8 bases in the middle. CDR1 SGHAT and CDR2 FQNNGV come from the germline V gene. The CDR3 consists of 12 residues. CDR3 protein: CASRSLADTQYF. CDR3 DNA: TGTGCCAGCAGATCACTAGCAGATACGCAGTATTTT.

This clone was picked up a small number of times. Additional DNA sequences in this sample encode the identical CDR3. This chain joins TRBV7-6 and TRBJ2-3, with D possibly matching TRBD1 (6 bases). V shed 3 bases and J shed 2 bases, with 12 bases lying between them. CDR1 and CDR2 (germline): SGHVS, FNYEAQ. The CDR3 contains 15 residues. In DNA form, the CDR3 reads TGTGCCAGCAGCTTGGCAGGGGCGTCCACAGATACGCAGTATTTT. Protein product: CASSLAGASTDTQYF. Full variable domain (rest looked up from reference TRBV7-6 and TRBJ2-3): GAGVSQSPRYKVTKRGQDVALRCDPISGHVSLYWYRQALGQGPEFLTYFNYEAQQDKSGLPNDRFSAERPEGSISTLTIQRTEQRDSAMYRCASSLAGASTDTQYFGPGTRLTVL.

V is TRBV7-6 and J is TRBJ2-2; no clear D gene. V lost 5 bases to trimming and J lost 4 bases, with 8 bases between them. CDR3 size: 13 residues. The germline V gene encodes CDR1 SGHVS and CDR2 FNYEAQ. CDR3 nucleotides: TGTGCCAGCAGCCCCCCCCGCACCGGGGAGCTGTTTTTT. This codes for CASSPPRTGELFF.

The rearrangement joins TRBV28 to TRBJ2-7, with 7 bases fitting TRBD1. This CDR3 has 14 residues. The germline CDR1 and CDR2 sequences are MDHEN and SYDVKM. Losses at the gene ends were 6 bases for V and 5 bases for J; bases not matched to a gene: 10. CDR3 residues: CASRPTTGSNEQYF. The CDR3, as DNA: TGTGCCAGCAGACCTACGACAGGGTCGAACGAGCAGTACTTC. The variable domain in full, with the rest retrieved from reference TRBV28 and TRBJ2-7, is DVKVTQSSRYLVKRTGEKVFLECVQDMDHENMFWYRQDPGLGLRLIYFSYDVKMKEKGDIPEGYSVSREKKERFSLILESASTNQTSMYLCASRPTTGSNEQYFGPGTRLTVT.

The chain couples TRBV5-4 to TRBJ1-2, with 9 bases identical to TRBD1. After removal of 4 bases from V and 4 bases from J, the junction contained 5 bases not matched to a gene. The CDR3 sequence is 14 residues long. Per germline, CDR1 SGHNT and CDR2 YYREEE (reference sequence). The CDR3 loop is CASSRQGVSYGYTF. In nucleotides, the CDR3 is TGTGCCAGCAGCCGACAGGGGGTCTCCTATGGCTACACCTTC.

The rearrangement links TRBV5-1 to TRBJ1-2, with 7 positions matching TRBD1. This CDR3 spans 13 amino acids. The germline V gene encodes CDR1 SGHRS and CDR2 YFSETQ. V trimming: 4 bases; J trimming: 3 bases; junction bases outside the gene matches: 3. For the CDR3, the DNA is TGCGCCAGCAGCCCTGGACAGGACTATGGCTACACCTTC. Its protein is CASSPGQDYGYTF.

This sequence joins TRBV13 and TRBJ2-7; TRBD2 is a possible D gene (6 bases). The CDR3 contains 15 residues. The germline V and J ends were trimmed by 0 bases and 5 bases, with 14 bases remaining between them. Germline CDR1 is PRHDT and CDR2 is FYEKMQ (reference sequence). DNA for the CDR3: TGTGCCAGCAGCTTAGGGGTCCTACGGGGGAACGAGCAGTACTTC. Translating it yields CASSLGVLRGNEQYF.

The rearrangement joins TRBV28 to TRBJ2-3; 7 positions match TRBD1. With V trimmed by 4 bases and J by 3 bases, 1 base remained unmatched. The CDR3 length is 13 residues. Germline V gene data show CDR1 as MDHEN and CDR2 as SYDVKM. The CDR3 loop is CASSSTGTDTQYF. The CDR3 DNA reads TGTGCCAGCAGTTCGACAGGGACAGATACGCAGTATTTT.

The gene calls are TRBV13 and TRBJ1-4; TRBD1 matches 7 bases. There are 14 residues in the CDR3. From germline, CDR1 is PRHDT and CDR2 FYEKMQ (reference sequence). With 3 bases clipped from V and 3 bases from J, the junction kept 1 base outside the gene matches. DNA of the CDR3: TGTGCCAGCAGCTTGGGACAGCCTAATGAAAAACTGTTTTTT. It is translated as CASSLGQPNEKLFF.

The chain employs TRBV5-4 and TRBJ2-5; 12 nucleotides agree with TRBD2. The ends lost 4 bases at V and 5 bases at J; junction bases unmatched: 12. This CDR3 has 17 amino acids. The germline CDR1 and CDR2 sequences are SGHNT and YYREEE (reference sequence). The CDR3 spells CASSPAPTSGSAETQYF. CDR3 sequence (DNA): TGTGCCAGCAGCCCCGCCCCGACTAGCGGGAGCGCGGAGACCCAGTACTTC.

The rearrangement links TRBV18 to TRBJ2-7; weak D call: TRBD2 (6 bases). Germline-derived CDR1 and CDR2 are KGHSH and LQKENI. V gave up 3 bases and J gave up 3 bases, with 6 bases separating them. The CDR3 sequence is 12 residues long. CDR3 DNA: TGTGCCAGCTCACCGGGGGGCTACGAGCAGTACTTC. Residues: CASSPGGYEQYF.

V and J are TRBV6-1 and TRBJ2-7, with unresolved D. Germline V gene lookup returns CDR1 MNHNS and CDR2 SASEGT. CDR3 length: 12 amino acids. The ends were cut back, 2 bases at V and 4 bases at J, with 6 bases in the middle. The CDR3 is CASSENGYEQYF. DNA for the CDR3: TGTGCCAGCAGTGAAAACGGTTACGAGCAGTACTTC.

The chain's CDR3 is CASSPQSSGNYNEQFF. The CDR3 DNA reads TGTGCCAGCAGCCCTCAGAGCAGCGGGAATTACAATGAGCAGTTCTTC. The rearrangement links TRBV11-2 to TRBJ2-1; 7 bases are shared with TRBD2. The germline V gene encodes CDR1 SGHAT and CDR2 FQNNGV. The V gene end was trimmed by 5 bases and the J gene end by 4 bases; junction bases not matched to a gene: 11. The CDR3 consists of 16 residues.

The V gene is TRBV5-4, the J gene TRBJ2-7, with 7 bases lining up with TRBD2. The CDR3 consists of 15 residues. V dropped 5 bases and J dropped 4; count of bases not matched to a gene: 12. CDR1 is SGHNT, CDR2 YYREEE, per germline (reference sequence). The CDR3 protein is CASSLGGSHVYEQYF. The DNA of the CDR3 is TGTGCCAGCAGTCTAGGCGGGAGTCATGTTTACGAGCAGTACTTC.

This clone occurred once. The CDR3 DNA reads TGTGCCTGGAGCGAGGGACAGGGCTATAATTCACCCCTCCACTTT. This sequence encodes CAWSEGQGYNSPLHF. The chain joins TRBV30 to TRBJ1-6; 9 bases align to TRBD1. The CDR3 has 15 amino acids. Germline assignment: CDR1 GTSNPN and CDR2 SVGIG (reference sequence). The V gene end was trimmed by 3 bases and the J gene end by 3 bases; junction bases not matched to a gene: 3.

CDR3 sequence: CASSLAVRTGVGEQYF. The CDR3 DNA is TGTGCCAGCAGCTTAGCAGTTCGGACAGGGGTGGGCGAGCAGTACTTC. The chain joins TRBV7-6 to TRBJ2-7; 9 bases map to TRBD1. J gave up 6 bases and V 0 bases, and 9 bases lay outside the gene matches. The CDR3 spans 16 residues. Germline V gene data show CDR1 as SGHVS and CDR2 as FNYEAQ.

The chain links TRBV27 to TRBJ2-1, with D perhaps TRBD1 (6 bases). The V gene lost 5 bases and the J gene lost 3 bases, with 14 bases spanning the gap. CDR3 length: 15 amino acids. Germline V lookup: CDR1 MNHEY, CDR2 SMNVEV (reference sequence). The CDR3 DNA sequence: TGTGCCAGCAGTCCAACCGGGACAAACTACAATGAGCAGTTCTTC. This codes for CASSPTGTNYNEQFF.

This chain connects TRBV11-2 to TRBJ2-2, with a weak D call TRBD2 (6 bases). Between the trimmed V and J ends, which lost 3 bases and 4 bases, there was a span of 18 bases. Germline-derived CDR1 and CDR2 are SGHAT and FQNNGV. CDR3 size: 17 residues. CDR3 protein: CASSFPPGRLSTGELFF. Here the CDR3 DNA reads TGTGCCAGCAGCTTTCCTCCCGGGAGATTGAGCACCGGGGAGCTGTTTTTT.

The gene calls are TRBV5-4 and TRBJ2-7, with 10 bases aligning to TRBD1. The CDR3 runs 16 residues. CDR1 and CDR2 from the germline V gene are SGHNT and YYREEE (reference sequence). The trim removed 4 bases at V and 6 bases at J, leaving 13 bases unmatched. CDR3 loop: CASSGISGTGDGEQYF. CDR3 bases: TGTGCCAGCAGCGGGATTTCCGGGACAGGGGACGGCGAGCAGTACTTC.

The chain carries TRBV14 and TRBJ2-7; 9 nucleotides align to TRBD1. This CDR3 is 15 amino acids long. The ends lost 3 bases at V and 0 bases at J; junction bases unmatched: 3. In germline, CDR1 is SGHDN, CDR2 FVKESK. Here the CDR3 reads CASSHGQGSSYEQYF. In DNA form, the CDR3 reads TGTGCCAGCAGCCACGGACAGGGGAGCTCCTACGAGCAGTACTTC. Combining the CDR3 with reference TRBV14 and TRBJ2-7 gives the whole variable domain EAGVTQFPSHSVIEKGQTVTLRCDPISGHDNLYWYRRVMGKEIKFLLHFVKESKQDESGMPNNRFLAERTGGTYSTLKVQPAELEDSGVYFCASSHGQGSSYEQYFGPGTRLTVT.

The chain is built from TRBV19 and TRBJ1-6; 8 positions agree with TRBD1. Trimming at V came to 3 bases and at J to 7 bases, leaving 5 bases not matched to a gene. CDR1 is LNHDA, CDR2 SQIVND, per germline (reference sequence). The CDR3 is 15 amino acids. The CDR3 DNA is TGTGCCAGTAGTATCGGGACAGGAACCAATTCACCCCTCCACTTT. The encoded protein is CASSIGTGTNSPLHF.

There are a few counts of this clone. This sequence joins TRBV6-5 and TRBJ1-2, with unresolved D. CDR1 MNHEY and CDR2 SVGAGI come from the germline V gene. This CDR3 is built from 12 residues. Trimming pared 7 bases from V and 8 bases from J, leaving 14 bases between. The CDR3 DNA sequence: TGTGCCAGCACCACGGGCGGGATCGGCTACACCTTC. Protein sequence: CASTTGGIGYTF.

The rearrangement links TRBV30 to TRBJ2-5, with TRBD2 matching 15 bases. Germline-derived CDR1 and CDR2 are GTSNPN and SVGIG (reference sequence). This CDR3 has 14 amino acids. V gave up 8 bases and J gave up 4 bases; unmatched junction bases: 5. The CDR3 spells CAGRTSGRGETQYF. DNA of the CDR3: TGTGCCGGGCGGACTAGCGGGAGGGGAGAGACCCAGTACTTC.

The CDR3 protein is CAISTSKEAFF. The CDR3 DNA reads TGTGCCATCAGTACTTCAAAAGAAGCTTTCTTT. The chain carries TRBV10-3 and TRBJ1-1; D is uncertain. The CDR3 is 11 amino acids. Germline lookup yields CDR1 ENHRY and CDR2 SYGVKD. Between the trimmed V and J ends, which lost 5 bases and 8 bases, there was a span of 9 bases.

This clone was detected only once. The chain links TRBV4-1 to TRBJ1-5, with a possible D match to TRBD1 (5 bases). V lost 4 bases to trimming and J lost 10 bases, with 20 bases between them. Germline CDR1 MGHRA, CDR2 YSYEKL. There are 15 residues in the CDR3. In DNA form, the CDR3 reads TGCGCCAGCAGCCTTCGGGACGGGGGTACTTATCCCCAGCATTTT. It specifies CASSLRDGGTYPQHF.

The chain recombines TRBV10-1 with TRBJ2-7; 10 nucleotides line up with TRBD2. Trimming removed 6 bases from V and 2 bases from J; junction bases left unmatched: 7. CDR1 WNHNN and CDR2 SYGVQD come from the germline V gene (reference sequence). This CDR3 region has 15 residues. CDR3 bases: TGCGCCAGCAGAGCCGGGACTAGCGCAACCTACGAGCAGTACTTC. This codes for CASRAGTSATYEQYF.

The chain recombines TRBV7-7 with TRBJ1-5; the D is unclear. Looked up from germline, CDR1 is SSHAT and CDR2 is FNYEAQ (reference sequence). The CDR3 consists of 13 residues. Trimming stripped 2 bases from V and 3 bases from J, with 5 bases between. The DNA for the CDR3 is TGTGCCAGCAGCTTATCTCCCAATCAGCCCCAGCATTTT. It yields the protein CASSLSPNQPQHF.

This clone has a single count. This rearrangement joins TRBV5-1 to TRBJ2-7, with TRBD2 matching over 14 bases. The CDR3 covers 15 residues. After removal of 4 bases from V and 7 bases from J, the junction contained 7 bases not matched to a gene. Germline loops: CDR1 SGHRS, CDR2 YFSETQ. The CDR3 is CASSTGLAGGDEQYF. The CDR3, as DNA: TGCGCCAGCAGCACCGGACTAGCGGGAGGAGATGAGCAGTACTTC.